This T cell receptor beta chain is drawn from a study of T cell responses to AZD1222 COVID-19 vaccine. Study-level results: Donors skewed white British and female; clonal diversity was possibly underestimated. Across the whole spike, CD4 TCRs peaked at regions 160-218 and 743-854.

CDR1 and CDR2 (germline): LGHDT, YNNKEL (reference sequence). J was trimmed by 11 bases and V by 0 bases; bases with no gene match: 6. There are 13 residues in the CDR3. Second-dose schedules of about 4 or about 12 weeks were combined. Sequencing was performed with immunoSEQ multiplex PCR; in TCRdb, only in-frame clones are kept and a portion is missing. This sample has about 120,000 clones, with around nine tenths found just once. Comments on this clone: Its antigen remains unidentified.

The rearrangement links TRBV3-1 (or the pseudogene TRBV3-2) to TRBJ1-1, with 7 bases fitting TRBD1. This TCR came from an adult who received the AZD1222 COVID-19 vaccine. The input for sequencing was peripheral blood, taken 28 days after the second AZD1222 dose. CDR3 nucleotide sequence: TGTGCCAGCAGCCAAGAATTACGAGGGGGCGCTTTCTTT. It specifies CASSQELRGGAFF.